This T cell receptor (beta chain) was captured by sequencing in a study of memory CD4+ T cells and cytomegalovirus serostatus. Findings and limits, study-wide: Each of approximately 73 CMV-associated TCRbeta sequences occurred in one to five individuals.

The CDR3 runs 13 residues. Germline CDR1 and CDR2: SSHAT and FNYEAQ (reference sequence). Under the authors' procedure: After removing out-of-frame reads, 2,204,828 distinct TCRbeta sequences remained. Profiled with immunoSEQ multiplex PCR; TCRdb holds only in-frame clones, not every one. The V and J calls and the clone size are those of that table, but D and trimming were determined from the DNA. The sample contains over 50,000 clones, roughly 79% of which appear only once. This clone was observed a single time. No antigen is known for it. An end of the junction does not agree with germline; a read error may underlie this. The sort gate was single viable CD3+CD4+CD8-CD45RO+ cells for memory CD4+ T cells. Serum IgG to CMV pp150, pp28, p38 and p52 defined serostatus. CD4+ T cells were isolated by positive magnetic selection.

Sequenced input: memory CD4+ T cells from blood. The origin of this receptor is an adult in good health and CMV-seronegative. V and J are TRBV7-7 and TRBJ2-7; D is unclear. The CDR3 region is CASSLDVWGERYF. In DNA form, the CDR3 reads TGTGCTAGCAGCTTAGATGTATGGGGTGAGCGGTACTTC.